This passage covers 13 T cell receptor beta chains from one sample sequenced in a study of cytomegalovirus exposure and HLA in healthy donors. This PCR relied on a set of 60 Vbeta primers and 13 Jbeta primers. Generated by immunoSEQ multiplex PCR, the TCRdb table keeps only in-frame clones and is missing some. The data show around 200,000 clones, around 85% seen once. The sample consisted of PBMCs. These receptors all stem from a middle-aged man in good health and CMV-seronegative.

This clone showed up just a few times. The chain recombines TRBV5-1 with TRBJ2-7; 8 nucleotides agree with TRBD2. Losses at the gene ends were 4 bases for V and 4 bases for J; bases not matched to a gene: 7. Per germline, CDR1 SGHRS and CDR2 YFSETQ. This CDR3 spans 14 amino acids. CDR3 loop: CASSPVAGPYEQYF. CDR3 DNA sequence: TGCGCCAGCAGCCCAGTAGCGGGGCCATACGAGCAGTACTTC.

The chain employs TRBV5-1 and TRBJ2-3, with TRBD1 matching over 11 bases. The V segment lost 3 bases and the J segment 3 bases; nucleotides outside the gene matches: 6. The CDR3 contains 16 residues. Germline V lookup: CDR1 SGHRS, CDR2 YFSETQ. CDR3 residues: CASSYGDRGNTDTQYF. CDR3 DNA: TGCGCCAGCAGCTATGGGGACAGGGGGAATACAGATACGCAGTATTTT.

This clone rates as medium-sized. The chain recombines TRBV7-9 with TRBJ2-7; D is unresolved. The CDR3 runs to 12 residues. V lost 7 bases, J lost 3 bases, and 10 bases lay in between. Looked up from germline, CDR1 is SEHNR and CDR2 is FQNEAQ (reference sequence). CDR3 DNA sequence: TGTGCCAGCACGATCGGTAGCTACGAGCAGTACTTC. It encodes CASTIGSYEQYF.

The chain employs TRBV9 and TRBJ2-3; no firm D call. V shed 0 bases and J shed 0 bases, with 11 bases lying between them. The CDR3 is made up of 16 amino acids. Germline V gene data show CDR1 as SGDLS and CDR2 as YYNGEE. In DNA, the CDR3 is TGTGCCAGCAGCGTAGGAGGCAGAACTAGCACAGATACGCAGTATTTT. Protein: CASSVGGRTSTDTQYF.

This chain uses TRBV9 with TRBJ2-1; 8 bases map to TRBD1. J gave up 1 base and V 3 bases, and 3 bases lay outside the gene matches. CDR3 length: 15 residues. Germline assignment: CDR1 SGDLS and CDR2 YYNGEE. CDR3 nucleotide sequence: TGTGCCAGCAGCGCCGACAGGGGTTCCTACAATGAGCAGTTCTTC. Its protein is CASSADRGSYNEQFF.

Of note for this clone: Other DNA sequences in the same sample also yield this CDR3. V gene TRBV28 combines with J gene TRBJ1-1, with D perhaps TRBD1 (6 bases). This CDR3 spans 13 amino acids. Germline V gene sequence: CDR1 MDHEN, CDR2 SYDVKM. Trimming shortened V by 5 bases and J by 4 bases, and 11 bases separated the two germline ends. CDR3 loop: CASSTRQVTEAFF. The CDR3 DNA reads as TGTGCCAGCAGTACTCGACAGGTCACTGAAGCTTTCTTT.

The chain has TRBV6-1 and TRBJ2-1; 7 bases align to TRBD2. V was clipped by 5 bases and J by 8 bases; unmatched bases: 6. The CDR3 is 13 amino acids. The germline V gene encodes CDR1 MNHNS and CDR2 SASEGT. The CDR3 bases are TGTGCCAGCAGTATCCGGGACTATTATGAGCAGTTCTTC. Amino acid sequence: CASSIRDYYEQFF.

In this sample, this clone turned up once. This chain connects TRBV5-4 to TRBJ2-4, with 11 bases identical to TRBD2. The CDR3 totals 17 residues. The V gene end was trimmed by 3 bases and the J gene end by 8 bases; junction bases not matched to a gene: 13. Germline-derived CDR1 and CDR2 are SGHNT and YYREEE (reference sequence). Here the CDR3 DNA reads TGTGCCAGCAGCTCACTTAGCGGGAGGGTCCGACCGGACATTCAGTACTTC. Its translation: CASSSLSGRVRPDIQYF.

This clone was found a few times. The chain links TRBV29-1 to TRBJ2-5; 8 bases are a match to TRBD1. The germline V gene has CDR1 SQVTM and CDR2 ANQGSEA. The CDR3 has 14 residues. V shed 3 bases and J 4 bases; nucleotides not matched to a gene: 7. CDR3 protein: CSVDGQGWGETQYF. CDR3 sequence (DNA): TGCAGCGTTGACGGACAGGGCTGGGGAGAGACCCAGTACTTC.

This chain joins TRBV6-4 and TRBJ2-2; TRBD2 agrees at 7 bases. This CDR3 spans 16 amino acids. In germline, CDR1 is MRHNA, CDR2 SNTAGT. The V and J ends lost 0 bases and 4 bases, in that order; junction bases with no gene match: 5. The CDR3 DNA follows: TGTGCCAGCAGTGACTCGAACCCTAGCGGCACCGGGGAGCTGTTTTTT. Translation: CASSDSNPSGTGELFF.

The chain uses TRBV28 and TRBJ2-3, with D possibly being TRBD2 (5 bases). The V gene's germline CDR1 is MDHEN and CDR2 SYDVKM. V was clipped by 4 bases and J by 4 bases, with 21 bases between them. The CDR3 is made up of 17 amino acids. This CDR3 is CASSSNPGKEGSDTQYF. CDR3 in DNA: TGTGCCAGCAGTTCCAACCCGGGGAAGGAAGGTTCAGATACGCAGTATTTT.

The chain has TRBV19 and TRBJ1-2, with 7 positions matching TRBD1. The junction had 9 bases not matched to a gene; V was cut back by 7 bases and J by 4 bases. The germline V gene has CDR1 LNHDA and CDR2 SQIVND (reference sequence). This CDR3 has 14 amino acids. The CDR3 DNA follows: TGTGCCAGTACCGACAGGGCCCTATTCTATGGCTACACCTTC. Amino acids: CASTDRALFYGYTF.

The V call is TRBV28, the J call TRBJ2-7; 8 positions agree with TRBD2. The trim removed 6 bases at V and 5 bases at J, leaving 9 bases unmatched. The CDR3 runs to 14 residues. Germline CDR1 is MDHEN and CDR2 is SYDVKM. The CDR3 DNA sequence: TGTGCCAGCAGGCGAGCGGGAGTCATGGACGAGCAGTACTTC. Amino acid sequence: CASRRAGVMDEQYF.